This T cell receptor beta chain was captured by sequencing in a study of blood T cell repertoires in COVID-19. TCRdb's table, derived via immunoSEQ multiplex PCR, lists solely in-frame clones and lacks some. The repertoire consists of more than 400,000 clones, with 80% to 90% occurring once and the leading ten covering more than 3%. Germline CDR1 reads MDHEN; CDR2 reads SYDVKM. V dropped 6 bases and J dropped 4 bases, with 18 bases sitting between them. The CDR3 is 15 residues long. The V call is TRBV28, the J call TRBJ2-5, with TRBD1 as a possible D gene (6 bases). The receptor was isolated from a human donor in a cohort sampled during active COVID-19. Sequenced material: peripheral blood. The CDR3 loop reads CASSSTRTVTETQYF. The CDR3 nucleotides are TGTGCCAGCAGCTCAACCCGGACAGTAACAGAGACCCAGTACTTC.